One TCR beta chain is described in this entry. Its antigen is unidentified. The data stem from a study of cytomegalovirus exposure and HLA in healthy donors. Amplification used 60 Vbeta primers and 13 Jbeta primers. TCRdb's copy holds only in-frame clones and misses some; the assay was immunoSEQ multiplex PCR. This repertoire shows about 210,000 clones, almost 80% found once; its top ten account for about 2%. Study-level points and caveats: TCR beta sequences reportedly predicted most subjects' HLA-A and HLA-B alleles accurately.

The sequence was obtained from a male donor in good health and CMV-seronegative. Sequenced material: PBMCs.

CDR3 region: CASNVGQGAETQYF. CDR3 in DNA: TGTGCCAGCAACGTGGGACAGGGGGCAGAGACCCAGTACTTC. The chain recombines TRBV9 with TRBJ2-5, with 12 bases aligning to TRBD1. CDR1 and CDR2 from the germline V gene are SGDLS and YYNGEE. With V trimmed by 6 bases and J by 4 bases, 4 bases remained unmatched. The CDR3 is 14 amino acids.